This T cell receptor beta chain comes out of a study of identical twins. The V end lost 7 bases, the J end lost 1 base, and 16 bases lay between the germline ends. The V gene's germline CDR1 is WSHSY and CDR2 SAAADI. There are 15 residues in the CDR3. TCRdb ran MiXCR on the 5' RACE reads and lists one entry per CDR3 protein. The table has 300,000 to 400,000 distinct CDR3 sequences, approximately 13% seen once; the top ten hold 7.2%. These same records also appear under a second study, on yellow fever vaccine responses in identical twins.

The chain recombines TRBV10-2 with TRBJ1-1; a weak D match, TRBD1 (6 bases). What was sequenced was CD8+ T cells sorted from blood. The TCR sequence derives from a woman in her late teens or twenties in good health. The CDR3 nucleotides are TGCGCCAGCAAAAAGGACAGCGGCCAGAACACTGAAGCTTTCTTT. Protein sequence: CASKKDSGQNTEAFF.